This T cell receptor beta chain appears in the sequencing data of a study of blood T cell repertoires in COVID-19. Method: immunoSEQ multiplex PCR; TCRdb's copy keeps in-frame clones and lacks some. In the table there are 100,000 to 150,000 clones, around nine tenths of which are singletons. This CDR3 has 13 residues. The germline V and J ends were trimmed by 3 bases and 1 base, with 6 bases remaining between them. CDR1 is SEHNR, CDR2 FQNEAQ, per germline (reference sequence). This TCR derives from a man aged 50-59 years with COVID-19, enrolled during active disease. The chain links TRBV7-9 to TRBJ1-1; no clear D. Sequenced sample: peripheral blood. CDR3 sequence: CASSFGPNTEAFF. DNA for the CDR3: TGTGCCAGCAGCTTTGGGCCGAACACTGAAGCTTTCTTT. Using reference TRBV7-9 and TRBJ1-1 for the parts outside the CDR3, the full variable domain is DTGVSQNPRHKITKRGQNVTFRCDPISEHNRLYWYRQTLGQGPEFLTYFQNEAQLEKSRLLSDRFSAERPKGSFSTLEIQRTEQGDSAMYLCASSFGPNTEAFFGQGTRLTVV.